Each of the 14 T cell receptor beta chains below was sequenced from the same sample in a study of T-cell memory formation after mild COVID-19. Using its own MiXCR run on the 5' RACE reads, TCRdb lists one record per CDR3 protein. Here the sample spans more than 55,000 distinct CDR3 sequences, around 9.5% being singletons. Source material: PBMCs or a T cell subset sorted from them (not recorded which). The source of these receptors is a man aged 18 to 29 who had mild COVID-19 (a few samples of this study predate the infection). Cell type and time point are not known.

This clonotype came up many times. The V gene is TRBV7-9, the J gene TRBJ1-1; 7 positions match TRBD1. Trimming took 5 bases from V and 5 from J; bases not matched to a gene: 5. The CDR3 length is 13 residues. From germline, CDR1 is SEHNR and CDR2 FQNEAQ (reference sequence). CDR3 nucleotides: TGTGCCAGCAGCGCGCAGGGGGAAACTGAAGCTTTCTTT. Translating it yields CASSAQGETEAFF. Full variable domain (missing parts from reference TRBV7-9 and TRBJ1-1): DTGVSQNPRHKITKRGQNVTFRCDPISEHNRLYWYRQTLGQGPEFLTYFQNEAQLEKSRLLSDRFSAERPKGSFSTLEIQRTEQGDSAMYLCASSAQGETEAFFGQGTRLTVV.

There are a few counts of this clonotype. This chain links TRBV24-1 with TRBJ2-3, with D perhaps TRBD2 (5 bases). Trimming shortened V by 3 bases and J by 4 bases, and 22 bases separated the two germline ends. Germline lookup yields CDR1 KGHDR and CDR2 SFDVKD. CDR3 length: 18 amino acids. CDR3 loop: CATSDRGGSDGKSDTQYF. In DNA form, the CDR3 reads TGTGCCACCAGTGATAGAGGTGGTTCGGACGGGAAATCAGATACGCAGTATTTT.

The J gene is TRBJ1-5, the V gene TRBV12-5; no clear D gene. The V end was cut by 4 bases, the J end by 5 bases, with 9 bases between. The germline gives CDR1 LGHNT, CDR2 FRNRAP. CDR3 length: 13 amino acids. CDR3 region: CASGYSLDQPQHF. CDR3 nucleotide sequence: TGTGCTAGTGGTTATAGCTTGGATCAGCCCCAGCATTTT.

This clonotype was counted many times. The V gene is TRBV5-1, the J gene TRBJ2-2, with D tentatively TRBD1 (5 bases). Trimming removed 0 bases from V and 2 bases from J, with 8 bases in between. Germline-derived CDR1 and CDR2 are SGHRS and YFSETQ. The CDR3 is made up of 15 amino acids. This CDR3 reads CASSLEGPNTGELFF. The DNA of the CDR3 is TGCGCCAGCAGCTTGGAGGGGCCCAACACCGGGGAGCTGTTTTTT.

The rearrangement links TRBV6-2 or TRBV6-3 to TRBJ2-2, with D perhaps given as TRBD1 or TRBD2 (7 bases each). The V and J ends lost 5 bases and 6 bases respectively, with 19 bases between them. The CDR3 has 16 amino acids. Germline V CDR1 and CDR2: MNHEY, SVGEGT. CDR3 bases: TGTGCCAGCAGTCCCCCGGGGAGGGGGCTCTCCGGGGAGCTGTTTTTT. As protein: CASSPPGRGLSGELFF.

This clonotype was observed a few times. The J gene is TRBJ2-5, the V gene TRBV7-2, with D uncertain. The germline V gene encodes CDR1 SGHTA and CDR2 FQGNSA. CDR3 length equals 13 residues. V lost 2 bases, J lost 3 bases, and 7 bases lay in between. CDR3 amino acids: CASSLRQEETQYF. The CDR3 DNA reads TGTGCCAGCAGCTTACGGCAGGAAGAGACCCAGTACTTC.

This chain uses TRBV5-4 with TRBJ2-7; tentative D call: TRBD2 (5 bases). The CDR3 runs to 13 residues. Germline values: CDR1 SGHNT, CDR2 YYREEE (reference sequence). Trimming removed 4 bases at V and 2 bases at J, with 10 bases between. CDR3 sequence: CASSRTDTYEQYV. The CDR3 coding sequence is TGTGCCAGCAGCCGGACTGATACCTACGAGCAGTACGTC.

The chain combines TRBV6-5 with TRBJ1-2, with TRBD1 identical over 7 bases. In germline, CDR1 is MNHEY, CDR2 SVGAGI. The CDR3 totals 11 residues. Trimming cost V 10 bases and J 8 bases; bases outside gene matches: 7. CDR3 in DNA: TGTGCCACCGAAGGGGGCGAAGGCTACACCTTC. Translation: CATEGGEGYTF.

The rearrangement uses TRBV15 and TRBJ1-1; D ambiguous. The CDR3 has 12 residues. V was shortened by 0 bases and J by 11 bases, with 10 bases between the two germline ends. The germline gives CDR1 LNHNV, CDR2 YYDKDF (reference sequence). In DNA form, the CDR3 reads TGTGCCACCAGCAGAGATCATAGGTTGGCTTTCTTT. It specifies CATSRDHRLAFF.

This chain links TRBV6-2 or TRBV6-3 with TRBJ1-1; D gene ambiguous. CDR3 size: 13 residues. CDR1 and CDR2 (germline): MNHEY, SVGEGT. V lost 2 bases to trimming and J lost 7 bases, with 11 bases between them. The CDR3 nucleotides read TGTGCCAGCAGTTACAGGTCAGATTTTGAAGCTTTCTTT. Translating it yields CASSYRSDFEAFF.

This clonotype was seen a few times. The chain carries TRBV6-5 and TRBJ2-7, with D perhaps given as TRBD1 or TRBD2 (5 bases each). This CDR3 contains 15 residues. CDR1 and CDR2 (germline): MNHEY, SVGAGI. V lost 7 bases, J lost 9 bases, and 25 bases lay in between. For the CDR3, the DNA is TGTGCCAGCACCGCTTCCACGGGGCATCCGCTCCGGCAGTACTTC. Amino acids: CASTASTGHPLRQYF.

The chain has TRBV3-1 and TRBJ2-5; 12 bases fit TRBD2. CDR3 length: 18 amino acids. J lost 2 bases, V lost 1 base, and 8 bases had no gene match. CDR1 and CDR2 (germline): LGHDT, YNNKEL (reference sequence). The CDR3 region has the DNA TGTGCCAGCAGCCAAGTCCTAGCGGGGGGGCCTCGGCAAGAGACCCAGTACTTC. Its protein is CASSQVLAGGPRQETQYF.

This clonotype was seen a handful of times. The chain is built from TRBV7-2 and TRBJ2-1; D unresolved. The V and J ends lost 4 bases and 16 bases respectively, with 17 bases between them. Germline CDR1 and CDR2: SGHTA and FQGNSA. There are 12 residues in the CDR3. The CDR3 DNA is TGTGCCAGCAGCTCCAACTCCCAGGTTCGTTTCTTC. Translation: CASSSNSQVRFF.

This clonotype was detected only a few times. V and J are TRBV5-5 and TRBJ1-4, with D possibly TRBD1 on 6 matching bases. V was cut by 4 bases and J by 4 bases, with 20 bases left in between. CDR1 is SGHKS and CDR2 is YYEKEE in the germline V gene (reference sequence). This CDR3 is built from 17 residues. This chain's CDR3 is CASSRTAPNLLNEKLFF. CDR3 in DNA: TGTGCCAGCAGCAGGACAGCGCCCAACCTCCTTAATGAAAAACTGTTTTTT.